This T cell receptor beta chain comes out of a study of vaccination and CD4 T cells after COVID-19 (dated by TCRdb to 2022 to 2024). In terms of the full investigation: Six males and four females were included in the convalescent cohort, with two Hispanic individuals, seven Caucasians, two Asians and one multiracial person represented. Each participant got two doses of either the Pfizer-BioNTech BNT162b2 vaccine (n=8) or the Moderna mRNA-1273 vaccine (n=2). Post-COVID blood samples from convalescent patients were collected a median of around 110 days after diagnosis, with a range of 35 to 161 days. Control cultures received a CEFX viral epitope pool as the positive control, an HIV-1 Nef peptide pool as the negative control, or no peptide. The time from the second vaccine dose to post-vaccine blood sampling had a median of 72 days and ranged from roughly 13 to 241 days. The cultures were stimulated with overlapping spike peptide pools from SARS-CoV-2 and from the common cold coronaviruses HCoV-NL63, HCoV-OC43 and HCoV-229E. The spike-specific CD4+ TCR repertoire was compared before and after mRNA vaccination in approximately ten COVID-19 convalescent patients and a handful of infection-naive healthy vaccine recipients.

About this clonotype: The antigen it binds to is not known. No quality values exist for individual bases; no much larger clone is one base distant.

Overall study outcomes, separate from this receptor: An increase in the median number of SARS-CoV-2-reactive clonotypes from 20 to 25 after infection to 38 after vaccination was observed, but the change was not found to be significant. Of the vaccine-specific clones in convalescent patients, 304 of 307, or nearly all, reacted only to SARS-CoV-2 spike and did not cross-react with common cold coronaviruses. In convalescent patients, a median around 86% of post-vaccine SARS-CoV-2-reactive clones were detected only after vaccination, suggesting vaccine-specific priming. The study included relatively few convalescent patients and did not analyze early timepoints after natural infection.

Library preparation was by PCR. DNA from cultured CD4+ T cells underwent TCR sequencing with the Oncomine TCR Beta short-read assay at the Johns Hopkins FTIC core. The QIAamp micro DNA kit was used to extract genomic DNA from the cultured CD4+ T cells. Oncomine TCR Beta libraries made from cultured CD4+ T cells were pooled using unique dual indexes and sequenced on an Illumina iSeq 100. In the authors' own workflow: Non-productive sequences were filtered out, and CDR3s that did not start with C, did not end with F or W, or were shorter than 7 amino acids were discarded. Antigen-specific clonotypes were identified using the MANAFEST web application through comparison of peptide-stimulated wells with reference and other culture wells. For a clone to be called positive, the clone needed an FDR below 0.05, an odds ratio above 5, and a productive frequency above 0.1% in at least two of three replicate wells. Clonotypes that were significantly expanded in both SARS-CoV-2 spike wells and at least one common cold coronavirus spike condition were defined as cross-reactive. Similarity between CDR3 sequences was evaluated in R version 3.6.1 using Levenshtein distances (stringdist) and unrooted phylogenetic trees (ape). TCRdb handled the public reads itself, with Q25 trimming in fastp and clone calling in MiXCR, and kept productive beta chains. When rows share a CDR3 protein, they turn into one entry using the most common DNA and genes. The authors' filters were not applied to this entry. The sample yields some 21,000 distinct CDR3 sequences; around 60% were counted once. The top ten clonotypes cover 10% to 15% of the sample.

The CDR3 starts with the cysteine, ends with the phenylalanine, and has 14 residues. Only the CDR3 region is kept as DNA, spanning 42 bases read in frame from base 1. This sample's treatment or condition label indicates: roughly ten-day PBMC culture with coronavirus spike peptide pools or control peptides (ViraFEST assay). To expand antigen-specific T cells with peptide pools and then pick out the expanded clonotypes through TCR sequencing, the study relied on the ViraFEST assay. Negative nucleocapsid antibody tests taken both before and after vaccination confirmed that the healthy vaccine recipients had no prior SARS-CoV-2 infection. Over 1.5 million PBMCs per well were cultured in IMDM with roughly 5% human AB serum and 8 to 10 IU/ml IL-2, plus 10 ug/ml peptide pools. On days 3 and 7, half of the culture medium was replaced with fresh IL-2-containing medium. Once the cells had been in culture for approximately 10 days, the EasySep CD4+ T cell isolation kit was used to isolate CD4+ T cells by negative selection. Ficoll-Paque Plus gradient centrifugation was used to isolate PBMCs from whole blood, and the isolated PBMCs were then either used fresh or cryopreserved at -140C. In general, triplicate wells were set up for every culture condition.

The receptor was isolated from a human donor who received a COVID-19 vaccine. The input for sequencing was CD4+ T cells from blood, cultured in vitro, taken after SARS-CoV-2 vaccination. This sequence uses TRBV21-1 and TRBJ2-5; the D segment call TRBD2 is taken from the table without a DNA check. TRBV21-1 represents a pseudogene. In nucleotides, the sequence is TGTGCCGGGCACTCGCGGGGGGGCCGGGAGACCCAGTACTTC. Protein translation: CAGHSRGGRETQYF.